This T cell receptor beta chain was identified in a study of OX40 agonist ivuxolimab in advanced cancers. CDR3 length equals 17 residues. V was cut by 5 bases and J by 4 bases, with 21 bases left in between. CDR1 is MNHEY, CDR2 SMNVEV, per germline (reference sequence). Sequenced by immunoSEQ multiplex PCR; TCRdb stores in-frame clones only, minus some. The table records 75,000 to 100,000 clones, around 85% of them present only once. As for this clone: Its antigen is as yet unknown.

Study-level findings and limits: Also present in some nonresponders was a low level of normalized T-cell clonal expansion.

The receptor's source is an adult with an advanced solid tumor such as melanoma, head and neck, liver or kidney cancer. The source was CD4+ or CD8+ T cells sorted from blood, collected in a trial of the OX40 agonist ivuxolimab. The rearrangement uses TRBV27 and TRBJ2-1; the D gene is possibly TRBD2 (6 bases). The CDR3 DNA is TGTGCCAGCAGTATAACGATCAGGGTAGGAGGGTACAATGAGCAGTTCTTC. Translated, it gives CASSITIRVGGYNEQFF.